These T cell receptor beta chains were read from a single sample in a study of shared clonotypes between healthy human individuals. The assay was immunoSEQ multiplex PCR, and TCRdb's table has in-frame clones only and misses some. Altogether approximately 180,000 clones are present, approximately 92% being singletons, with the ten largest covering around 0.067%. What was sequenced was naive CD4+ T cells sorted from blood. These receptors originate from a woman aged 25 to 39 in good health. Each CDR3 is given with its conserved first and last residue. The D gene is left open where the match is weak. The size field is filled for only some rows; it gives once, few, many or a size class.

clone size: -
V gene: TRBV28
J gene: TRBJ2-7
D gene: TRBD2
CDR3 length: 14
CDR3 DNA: TGTGCCAGCATTACTAGCGGGAGTGTTCCCGAGCAGTACTTC
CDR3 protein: CASITSGSVPEQYF

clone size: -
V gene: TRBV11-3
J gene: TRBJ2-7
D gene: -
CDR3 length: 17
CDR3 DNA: TGTGCCAGCAGCAAAGGTCCGGGGACCGGGGTGTCCTACGAGCAGTACTTC
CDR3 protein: CASSKGPGTGVSYEQYF

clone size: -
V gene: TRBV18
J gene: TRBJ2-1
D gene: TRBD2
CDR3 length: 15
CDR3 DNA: TGTGCCAGCTCACTAGCGGGAGGGCCCGTTAGCGAGCAGTTCTTC
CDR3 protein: CASSLAGGPVSEQFF

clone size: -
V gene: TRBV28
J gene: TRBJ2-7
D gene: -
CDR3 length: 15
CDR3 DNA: TGTGCCAGCAGTTCTTCCGGCGAGGGTTCCTACGAGCAGTACTTC
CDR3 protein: CASSSSGEGSYEQYF

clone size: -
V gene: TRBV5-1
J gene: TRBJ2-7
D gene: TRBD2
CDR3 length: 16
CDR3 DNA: TGCGCCAGCAGCTGGCCCCGGACTAGCGGGAGGGACGAGCAGTACTTC
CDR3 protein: CASSWPRTSGRDEQYF

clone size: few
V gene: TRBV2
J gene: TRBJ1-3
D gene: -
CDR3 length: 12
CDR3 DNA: TGTGCCAGCAGTGAGGATTTAAGCCCCATATATTTT
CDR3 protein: CASSEDLSPIYF

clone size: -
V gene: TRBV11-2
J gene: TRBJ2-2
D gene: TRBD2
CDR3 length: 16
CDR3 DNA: TGTGCCAGCAGCTACCAAGCGGGAGGAAGGACCGGGGAGCTGTTTTTT
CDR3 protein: CASSYQAGGRTGELFF

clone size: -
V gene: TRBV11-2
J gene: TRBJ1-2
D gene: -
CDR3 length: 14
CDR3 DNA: TGTGCCAGCAGCTTAGTAGGGGACGCGCGTGGCTACACCTTC
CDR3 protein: CASSLVGDARGYTF

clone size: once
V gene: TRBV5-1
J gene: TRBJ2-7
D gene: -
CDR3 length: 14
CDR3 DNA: TGCGCCAGCAGACCCGGGACCCCTTCCTACGAGCAGTACTTC
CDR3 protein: CASRPGTPSYEQYF

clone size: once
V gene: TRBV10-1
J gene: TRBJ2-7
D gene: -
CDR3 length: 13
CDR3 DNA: TGCGCCAGCAGTGACAGGGGTCTCAACGAGCAGTACTTC
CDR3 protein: CASSDRGLNEQYF

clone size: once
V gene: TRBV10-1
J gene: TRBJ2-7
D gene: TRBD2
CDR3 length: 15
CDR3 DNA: TGCGCCAGCAGTGATACGGGAGGGCCCGCCTACGAGCAGTACTTC
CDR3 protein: CASSDTGGPAYEQYF

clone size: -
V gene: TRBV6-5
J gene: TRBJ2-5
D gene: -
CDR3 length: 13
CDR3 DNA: TGTGCCAGCAGTTACGGACAGCAAGAGACCCAGTACTTC
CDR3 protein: CASSYGQQETQYF

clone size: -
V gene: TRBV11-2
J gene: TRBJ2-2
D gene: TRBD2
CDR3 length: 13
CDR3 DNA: TGTGCCAGCCGGGGAGCGGGAGATGCGGAGCTGTTTTTT
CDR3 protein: CASRGAGDAELFF

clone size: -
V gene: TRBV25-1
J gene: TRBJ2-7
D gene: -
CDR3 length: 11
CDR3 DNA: TGTGCCAGCAGCTTGACCTACGAGCAGTACTTC
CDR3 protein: CASSLTYEQYF

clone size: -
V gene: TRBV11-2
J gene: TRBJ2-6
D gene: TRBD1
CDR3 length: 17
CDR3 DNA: TGTGCCAGCAGCAAAGTTGGACAGGGGACTGGGGCCAACGTCCTGACTTTC
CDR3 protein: CASSKVGQGTGANVLTF

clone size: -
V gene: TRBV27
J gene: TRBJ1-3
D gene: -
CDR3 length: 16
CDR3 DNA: TGTGCCAGCAGTTTAACTGGAACGAGCTCTGGAAACACCATATATTTT
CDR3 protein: CASSLTGTSSGNTIYF

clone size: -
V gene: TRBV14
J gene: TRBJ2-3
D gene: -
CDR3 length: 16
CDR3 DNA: TGTGCCAGCAGCCGACACACAGGGGACTACACAGATACGCAGTATTTT
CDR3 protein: CASSRHTGDYTDTQYF

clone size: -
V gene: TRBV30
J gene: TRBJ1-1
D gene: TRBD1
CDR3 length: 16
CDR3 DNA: TGTGCCTGTTCATGGGGGGACAGCCGGAGGAACACTGAAGCTTTCTTT
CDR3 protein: CACSWGDSRRNTEAFF

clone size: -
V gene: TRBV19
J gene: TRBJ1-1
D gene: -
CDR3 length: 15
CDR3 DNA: TGTGCCAGCACTACCTTGGGGCAGCAGAACACTGAAGCTTTCTTT
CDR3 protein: CASTTLGQQNTEAFF

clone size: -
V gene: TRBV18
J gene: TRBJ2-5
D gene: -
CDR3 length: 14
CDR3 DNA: TGTGCCAGCTCCCGGTTCGGGGAGGAGGAGACCCAGTACTTC
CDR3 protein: CASSRFGEEETQYF

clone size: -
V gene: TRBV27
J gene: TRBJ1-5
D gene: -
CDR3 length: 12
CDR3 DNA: TGTGCCAGCAGTCCCAAATTAGGCCCCCAGCATTTT
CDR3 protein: CASSPKLGPQHF

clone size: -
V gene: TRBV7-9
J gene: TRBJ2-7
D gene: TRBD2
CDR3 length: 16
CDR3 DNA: TGTGCCAGCAGCTCATGGGGACTAGCGGGATTCTACGAGCAGTACTTC
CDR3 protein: CASSSWGLAGFYEQYF

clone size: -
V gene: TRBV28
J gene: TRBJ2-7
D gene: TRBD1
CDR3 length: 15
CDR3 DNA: TGTGCCAGCAGTTTCCCCACGGGACAGTCCTACGAGCAGTACTTC
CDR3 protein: CASSFPTGQSYEQYF

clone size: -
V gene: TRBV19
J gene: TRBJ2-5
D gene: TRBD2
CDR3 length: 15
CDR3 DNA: TGTGCCAGTACGGGGCTAGCGGGGGACCAAGAGACCCAGTACTTC
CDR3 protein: CASTGLAGDQETQYF